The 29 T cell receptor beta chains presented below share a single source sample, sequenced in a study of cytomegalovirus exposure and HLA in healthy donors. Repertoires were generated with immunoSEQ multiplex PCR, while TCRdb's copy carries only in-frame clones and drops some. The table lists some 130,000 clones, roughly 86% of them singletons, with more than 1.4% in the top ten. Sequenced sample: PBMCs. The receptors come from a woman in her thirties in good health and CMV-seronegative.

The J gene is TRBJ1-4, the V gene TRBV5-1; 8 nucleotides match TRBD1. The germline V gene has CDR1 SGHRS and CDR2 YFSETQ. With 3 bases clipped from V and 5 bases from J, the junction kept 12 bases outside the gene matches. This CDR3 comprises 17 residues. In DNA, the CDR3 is TGCGCCAGCAGCTACCTGCCTCCGGGACAGGCAAATGAAAAACTGTTTTTT. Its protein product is CASSYLPPGQANEKLFF.

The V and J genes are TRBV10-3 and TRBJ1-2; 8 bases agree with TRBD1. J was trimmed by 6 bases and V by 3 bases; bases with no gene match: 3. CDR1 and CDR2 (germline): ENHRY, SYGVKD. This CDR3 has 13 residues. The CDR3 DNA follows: TGTGCCATCAGTGATTGGACAGGGAATGGCTACACCTTC. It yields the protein CAISDWTGNGYTF.

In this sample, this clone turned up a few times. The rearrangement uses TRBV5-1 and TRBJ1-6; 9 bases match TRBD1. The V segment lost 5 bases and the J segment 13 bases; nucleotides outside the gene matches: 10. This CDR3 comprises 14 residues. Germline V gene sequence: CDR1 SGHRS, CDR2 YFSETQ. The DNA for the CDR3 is TGCGCCAGCAGGTCCGGGACAGGGCCCTATCCCCTCCACTTT. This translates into CASRSGTGPYPLHF.

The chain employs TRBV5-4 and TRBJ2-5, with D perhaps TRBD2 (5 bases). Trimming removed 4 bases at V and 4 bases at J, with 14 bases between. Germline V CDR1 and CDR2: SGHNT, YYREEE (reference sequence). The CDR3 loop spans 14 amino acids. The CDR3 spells CASSPIGRRETQYF. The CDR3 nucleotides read TGTGCCAGCAGCCCTATAGGGAGACGAGAGACCCAGTACTTC.

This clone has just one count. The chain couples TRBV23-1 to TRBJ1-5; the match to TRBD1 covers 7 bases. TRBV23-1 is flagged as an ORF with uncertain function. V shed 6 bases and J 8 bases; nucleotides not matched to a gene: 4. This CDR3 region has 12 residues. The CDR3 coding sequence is TGCGCCAGCAGGACAGGGTTCGAGCCCCAGCATTTT. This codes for CASRTGFEPQHF.

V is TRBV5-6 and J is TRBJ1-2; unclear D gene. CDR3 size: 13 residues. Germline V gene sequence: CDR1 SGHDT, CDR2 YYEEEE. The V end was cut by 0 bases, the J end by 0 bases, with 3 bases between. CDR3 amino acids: CASSLDTNYGYTF. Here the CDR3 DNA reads TGTGCCAGCAGCTTGGACACTAACTATGGCTACACCTTC. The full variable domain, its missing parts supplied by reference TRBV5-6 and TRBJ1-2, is DAGVTQSPTHLIKTRGQQVTLRCSPKSGHDTVSWYQQALGQGPQFIFQYYEEEERQRGNFPDRFSGHQFPNYSSELNVNALLLGDSALYLCASSLDTNYGYTFGSGTRLTVV.

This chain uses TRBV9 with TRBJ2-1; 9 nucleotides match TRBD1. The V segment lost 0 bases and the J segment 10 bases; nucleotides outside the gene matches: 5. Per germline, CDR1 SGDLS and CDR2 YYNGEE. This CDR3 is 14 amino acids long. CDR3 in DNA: TGTGCCAGCAGCGTAGGGGACAGGGTAGGGGAGCAGTTCTTC. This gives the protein CASSVGDRVGEQFF.

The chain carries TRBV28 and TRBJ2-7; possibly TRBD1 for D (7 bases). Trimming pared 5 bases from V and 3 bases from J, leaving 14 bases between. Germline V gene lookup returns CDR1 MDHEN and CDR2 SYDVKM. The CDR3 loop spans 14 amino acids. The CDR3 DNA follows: TGTGCCAGCAGTCCCGGAGGGGGCATCTACGAGCAGTACTTC. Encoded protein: CASSPGGGIYEQYF.

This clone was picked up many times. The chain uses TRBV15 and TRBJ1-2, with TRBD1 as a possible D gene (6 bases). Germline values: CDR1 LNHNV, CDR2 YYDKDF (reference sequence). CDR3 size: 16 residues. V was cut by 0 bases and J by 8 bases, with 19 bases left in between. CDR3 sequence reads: CATSRDSGTQTSGYTF. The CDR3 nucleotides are TGTGCCACCAGCAGAGATAGCGGGACACAGACTTCGGGCTACACCTTC.

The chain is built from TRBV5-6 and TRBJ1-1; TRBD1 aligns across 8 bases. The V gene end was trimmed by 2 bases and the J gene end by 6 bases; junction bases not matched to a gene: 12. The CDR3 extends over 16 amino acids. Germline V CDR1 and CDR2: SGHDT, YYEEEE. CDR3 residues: CASSFRQGARSAEAFF. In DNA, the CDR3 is TGTGCCAGCAGCTTTCGGCAGGGGGCTAGAAGCGCTGAAGCTTTCTTT. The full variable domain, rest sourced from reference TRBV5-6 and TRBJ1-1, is DAGVTQSPTHLIKTRGQQVTLRCSPKSGHDTVSWYQQALGQGPQFIFQYYEEEERQRGNFPDRFSGHQFPNYSSELNVNALLLGDSALYLCASSFRQGARSAEAFFGQGTRLTVV.

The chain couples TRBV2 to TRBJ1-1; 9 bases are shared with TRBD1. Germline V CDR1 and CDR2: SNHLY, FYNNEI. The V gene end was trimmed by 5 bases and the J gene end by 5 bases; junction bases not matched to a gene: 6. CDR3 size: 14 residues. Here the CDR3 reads CASSKQGAGTEAFF. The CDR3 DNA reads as TGTGCCAGCAGTAAACAGGGGGCTGGAACTGAAGCTTTCTTT.

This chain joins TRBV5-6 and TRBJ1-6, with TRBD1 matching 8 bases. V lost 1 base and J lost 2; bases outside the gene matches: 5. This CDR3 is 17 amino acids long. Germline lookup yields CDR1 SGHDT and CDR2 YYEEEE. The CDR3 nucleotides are TGTGCCAGCAGCTTGAGGCAGGGGGCTACCTATAATTCACCCCTCCACTTT. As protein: CASSLRQGATYNSPLHF. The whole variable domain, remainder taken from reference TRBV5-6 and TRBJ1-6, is DAGVTQSPTHLIKTRGQQVTLRCSPKSGHDTVSWYQQALGQGPQFIFQYYEEEERQRGNFPDRFSGHQFPNYSSELNVNALLLGDSALYLCASSLRQGATYNSPLHFGNGTRLTVT.

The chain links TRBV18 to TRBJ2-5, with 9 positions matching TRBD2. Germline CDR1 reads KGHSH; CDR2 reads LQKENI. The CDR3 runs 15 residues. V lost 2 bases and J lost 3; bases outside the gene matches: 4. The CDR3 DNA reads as TGTGCCAGCTCACCAAAGGCTAGCGGGAAAGAGACCCAGTACTTC. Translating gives CASSPKASGKETQYF.

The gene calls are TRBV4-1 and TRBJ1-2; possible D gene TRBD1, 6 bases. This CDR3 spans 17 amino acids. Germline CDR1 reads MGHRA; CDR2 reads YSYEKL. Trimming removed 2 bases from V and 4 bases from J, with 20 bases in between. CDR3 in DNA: TGCGCCAGCAGCCAACCCCCAACCCCTACAGGGCGCTATGGCTACACCTTC. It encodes CASSQPPTPTGRYGYTF.

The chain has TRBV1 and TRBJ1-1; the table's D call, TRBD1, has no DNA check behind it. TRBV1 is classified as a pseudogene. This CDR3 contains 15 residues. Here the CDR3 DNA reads TGCACCAGCAGCCAACCTTTACAGGGGGACACTGAAGCTTTCTTT. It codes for CTSSQPLQGDTEAFF.

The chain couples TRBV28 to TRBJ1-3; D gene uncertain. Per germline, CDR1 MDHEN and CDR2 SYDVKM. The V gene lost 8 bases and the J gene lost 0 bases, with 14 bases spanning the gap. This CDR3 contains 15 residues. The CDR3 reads CASQPLKSSGNTIYF. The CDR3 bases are TGTGCCAGCCAACCCCTCAAGAGCTCTGGAAACACCATATATTTT.

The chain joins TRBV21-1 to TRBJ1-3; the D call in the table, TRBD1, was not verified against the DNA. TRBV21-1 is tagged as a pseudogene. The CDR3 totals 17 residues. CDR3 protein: CASSKVPQQVAGNTIYF. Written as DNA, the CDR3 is TGTGCCAGCAGCAAAGTCCCCCAGCAGGTAGCTGGAAACACCATATATTTT.

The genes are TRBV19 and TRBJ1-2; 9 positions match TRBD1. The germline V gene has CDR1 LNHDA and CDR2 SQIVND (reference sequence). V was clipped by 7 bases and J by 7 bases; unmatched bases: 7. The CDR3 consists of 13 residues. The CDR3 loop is CASTTGTGRGYTF. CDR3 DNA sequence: TGTGCCAGTACCACCGGGACAGGGCGTGGCTACACCTTC.

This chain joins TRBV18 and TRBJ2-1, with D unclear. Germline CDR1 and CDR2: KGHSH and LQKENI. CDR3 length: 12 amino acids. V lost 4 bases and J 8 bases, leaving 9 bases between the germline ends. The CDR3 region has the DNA TGTGCCAGCTCACTAGACATCCATGAGCAGTTCTTC. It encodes CASSLDIHEQFF.

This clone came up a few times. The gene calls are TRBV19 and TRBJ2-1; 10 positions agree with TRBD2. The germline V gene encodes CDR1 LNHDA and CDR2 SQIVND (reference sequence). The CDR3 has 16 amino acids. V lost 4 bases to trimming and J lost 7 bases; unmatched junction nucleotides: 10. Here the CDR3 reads CASSTQTSGVKNEQFF. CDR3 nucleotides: TGTGCCAGTAGTACCCAAACTAGCGGGGTGAAGAATGAGCAGTTCTTC.

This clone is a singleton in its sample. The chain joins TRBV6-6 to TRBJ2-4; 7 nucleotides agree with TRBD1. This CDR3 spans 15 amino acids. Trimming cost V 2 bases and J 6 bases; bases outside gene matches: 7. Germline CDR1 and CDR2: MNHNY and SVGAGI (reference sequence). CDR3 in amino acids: CASSYGTDGTNIQYF. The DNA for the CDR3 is TGTGCCAGCAGTTACGGGACAGACGGGACAAACATTCAGTACTTC.

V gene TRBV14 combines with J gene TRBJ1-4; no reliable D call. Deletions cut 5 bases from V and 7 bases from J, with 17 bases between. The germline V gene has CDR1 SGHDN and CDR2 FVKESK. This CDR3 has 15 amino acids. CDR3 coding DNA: TGTGCCAGCAGCTCCCGGGCGGGGAAGGCTGAAAAACTGTTTTTT. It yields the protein CASSSRAGKAEKLFF.

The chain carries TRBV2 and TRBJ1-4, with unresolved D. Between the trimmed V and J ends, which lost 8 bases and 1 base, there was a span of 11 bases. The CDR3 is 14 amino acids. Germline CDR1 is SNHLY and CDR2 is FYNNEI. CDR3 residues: CASGKTQTNEKLFF. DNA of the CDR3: TGTGCCAGCGGAAAGACACAAACTAATGAAAAACTGTTTTTT.

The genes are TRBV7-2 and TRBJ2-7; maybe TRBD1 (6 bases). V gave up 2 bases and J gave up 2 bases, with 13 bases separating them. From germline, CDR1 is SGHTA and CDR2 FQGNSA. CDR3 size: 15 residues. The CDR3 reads CASSLQDRSTYEQYF. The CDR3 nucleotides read TGTGCCAGCAGCTTACAGGACAGAAGCACCTACGAGCAGTACTTC.

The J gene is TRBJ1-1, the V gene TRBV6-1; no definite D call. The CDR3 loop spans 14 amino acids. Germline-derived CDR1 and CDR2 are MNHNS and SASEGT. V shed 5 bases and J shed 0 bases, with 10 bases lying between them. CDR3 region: CASSPRAMNTEAFF. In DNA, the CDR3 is TGTGCCAGCAGTCCGCGGGCAATGAACACTGAAGCTTTCTTT.

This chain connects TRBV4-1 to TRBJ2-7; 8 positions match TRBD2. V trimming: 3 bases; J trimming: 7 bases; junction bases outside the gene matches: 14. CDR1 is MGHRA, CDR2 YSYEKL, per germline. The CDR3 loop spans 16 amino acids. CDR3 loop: CASSHAIAGTLREQYF. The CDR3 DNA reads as TGCGCCAGCAGCCACGCGATAGCGGGGACCTTACGGGAGCAGTACTTC.

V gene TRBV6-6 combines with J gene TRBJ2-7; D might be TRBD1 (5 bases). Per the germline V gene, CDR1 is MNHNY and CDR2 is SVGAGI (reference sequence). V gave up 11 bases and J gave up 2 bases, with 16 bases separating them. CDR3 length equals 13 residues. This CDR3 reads CAGNLDTTYEQYF. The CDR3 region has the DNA TGTGCCGGGAACTTGGACACGACCTACGAGCAGTACTTC.

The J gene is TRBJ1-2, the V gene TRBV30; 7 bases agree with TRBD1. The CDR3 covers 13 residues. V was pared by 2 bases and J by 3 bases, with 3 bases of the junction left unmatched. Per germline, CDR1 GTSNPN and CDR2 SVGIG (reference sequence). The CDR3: CAWSWDSYYGYTF. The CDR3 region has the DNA TGTGCCTGGAGTTGGGACAGCTACTATGGCTACACCTTC.

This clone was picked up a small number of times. The DNA of the CDR3 is TGTGCCAGCAGTTCTCGGACTACTAAGAACACCGGGGAGCTGTTTTTT. This sequence encodes CASSSRTTKNTGELFF. This rearrangement joins TRBV27 to TRBJ2-2; a weak D match, TRBD2 (6 bases). The CDR3 contains 16 residues. CDR1 is MNHEY, CDR2 SMNVEV, per germline (reference sequence). The V end was cut by 4 bases, the J end by 1 base, with 13 bases between.